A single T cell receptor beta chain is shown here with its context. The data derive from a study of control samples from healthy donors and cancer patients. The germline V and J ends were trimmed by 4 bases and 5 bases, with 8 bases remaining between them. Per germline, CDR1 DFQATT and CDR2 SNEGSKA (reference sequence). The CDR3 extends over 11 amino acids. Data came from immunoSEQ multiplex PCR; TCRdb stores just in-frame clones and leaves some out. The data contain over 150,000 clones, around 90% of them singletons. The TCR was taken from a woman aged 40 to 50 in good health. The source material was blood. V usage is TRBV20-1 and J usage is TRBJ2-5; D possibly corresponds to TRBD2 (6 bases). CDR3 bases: TGCAGTGCTAAGGGGAGGGAGACCCAGTACTTC. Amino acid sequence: CSAKGRETQYF.